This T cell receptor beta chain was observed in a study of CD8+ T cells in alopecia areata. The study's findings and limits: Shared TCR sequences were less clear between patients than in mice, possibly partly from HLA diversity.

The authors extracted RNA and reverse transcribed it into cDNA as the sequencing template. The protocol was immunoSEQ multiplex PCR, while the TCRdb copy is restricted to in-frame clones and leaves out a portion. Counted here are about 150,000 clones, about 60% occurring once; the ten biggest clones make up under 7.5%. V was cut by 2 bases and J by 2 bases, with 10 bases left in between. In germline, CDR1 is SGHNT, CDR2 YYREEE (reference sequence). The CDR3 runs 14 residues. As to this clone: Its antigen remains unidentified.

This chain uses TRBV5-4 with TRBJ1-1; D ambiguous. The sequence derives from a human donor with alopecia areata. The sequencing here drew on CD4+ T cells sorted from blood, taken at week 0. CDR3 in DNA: TGTGCCAGCAGCTTACTAAGAAAAAACACTGAAGCTTTCTTT. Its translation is CASSLLRKNTEAFF.